One sample yielded the 26 T cell receptor beta chains listed below, sequenced in a study of blood T cell repertoires in COVID-19. Sequencing used immunoSEQ multiplex PCR; TCRdb keeps in-frame clones, though not all of them. Of around 210,000 clones in the sample, 88% were seen once. The sample taken for sequencing was peripheral blood. These receptors were taken from a young man with active or convalescent COVID-19.

V is TRBV3-1 (or the pseudogene TRBV3-2) and J is TRBJ2-1, with 7 bases that match TRBD2. Trimming took 3 bases from V and 10 from J; bases not matched to a gene: 9. The germline V gene encodes CDR1 LGHDT and CDR2 YNNKEL (reference sequence). The CDR3 spans 14 residues. The CDR3 sequence: CASSQLADPSEQFF. The CDR3 nucleotides are TGTGCCAGCAGCCAGCTAGCGGACCCTAGCGAGCAGTTCTTC.

The chain couples TRBV11-2 to TRBJ2-7; TRBD2 might be the D (6 bases). V was cut by 3 bases and J by 3 bases, with 12 bases left in between. The V gene's germline CDR1 is SGHAT and CDR2 FQNNGV. The CDR3 loop spans 14 amino acids. The CDR3 here is CASSFNGAGYEQYF. Here the CDR3 DNA reads TGTGCCAGCAGCTTCAACGGAGCGGGCTACGAGCAGTACTTC.

This chain uses TRBV7-9 with TRBJ2-5, with 10 bases fitting TRBD2. The CDR3 has 15 amino acids. Per the germline V gene, CDR1 is SEHNR and CDR2 is FQNEAQ (reference sequence). V shed 5 bases, J shed 5 bases, and the junction held 8 bases outside the gene matches. DNA for the CDR3: TGTGCCAGCAGCAGGGGGCTAGCGGGAGCTGAGACCCAGTACTTC. This gives the protein CASSRGLAGAETQYF.

V and J are TRBV4-1 and TRBJ2-7, with D unresolved. Trimming stripped 1 base from V and 0 bases from J, with 7 bases between. The CDR3 is made up of 14 amino acids. Germline V gene lookup returns CDR1 MGHRA and CDR2 YSYEKL. CDR3 bases: TGCGCCAGCAGCCAAGCTGCGATCTCCTACGAGCAGTACTTC. This codes for CASSQAAISYEQYF.

The chain recombines TRBV6-5 with TRBJ2-7, with 7 bases aligning to TRBD1. The CDR3 has 15 amino acids. Germline CDR1 is MNHEY and CDR2 is SVGAGI. V trimming: 5 bases; J trimming: 6 bases; junction bases outside the gene matches: 13. The CDR3 DNA reads as TGTGCCAGCAGTCCCCTCGACTACAGGGGATGCGAGCAGTACTTC. Its protein is CASSPLDYRGCEQYF.

The genes are TRBV5-4 and TRBJ2-2; D perhaps matches TRBD1 (6 bases). The CDR3 loop spans 15 amino acids. Trimming stripped 5 bases from V and 5 bases from J, with 16 bases between. Germline loops: CDR1 SGHNT, CDR2 YYREEE (reference sequence). CDR3 DNA sequence: TGTGCCAGCAGACCCGCAGGGGAAGGGACCGGGGAGCTGTTTTTT. Translated, it gives CASRPAGEGTGELFF.

J is TRBJ2-5 and V is TRBV7-9, with D maybe TRBD2 (5 bases). The V gene's germline CDR1 is SEHNR and CDR2 FQNEAQ (reference sequence). This CDR3 comprises 15 residues. The germline V and J ends were trimmed by 3 bases and 2 bases, with 13 bases remaining between them. The DNA of the CDR3 is TGTGCCAGCAGCTTGGACTCGGCCTTTCAAGAGACCCAGTACTTC. Amino acid sequence: CASSLDSAFQETQYF. The variable domain in full, with the rest retrieved from reference TRBV7-9 and TRBJ2-5, is DTGVSQNPRHKITKRGQNVTFRCDPISEHNRLYWYRQTLGQGPEFLTYFQNEAQLEKSRLLSDRFSAERPKGSFSTLEIQRTEQGDSAMYLCASSLDSAFQETQYFGPGTRLLVL.

This chain links TRBV7-2 with TRBJ1-1, with D uncertain. The germline gives CDR1 SGHTA, CDR2 FQGNSA. The CDR3 loop spans 14 amino acids. The V and J ends lost 5 bases and 1 base respectively, with 11 bases between them. This CDR3 is CASSHGLSNTEAFF. As DNA, the CDR3 is TGTGCCAGCAGCCACGGACTGTCGAACACTGAAGCTTTCTTT.

About this clone itself: The same CDR3 arises from other DNA sequences in this sample as well. V is TRBV25-1 and J is TRBJ2-7; 9 positions agree with TRBD2. J was trimmed by 1 base and V by 6 bases; bases with no gene match: 1. The V gene's germline CDR1 is MGHDK and CDR2 SYGVNS. The CDR3 has 13 residues. The CDR3 DNA is TGTGCCAGCAGGCTAGCGGGGTCCTACGAGCAGTACTTC. This encodes CASRLAGSYEQYF.

The chain links TRBV2 to TRBJ1-3, with D hard to call. In germline, CDR1 is SNHLY, CDR2 FYNNEI. Deletions cut 8 bases from V and 4 bases from J, with 18 bases between. The CDR3 is made up of 15 amino acids. The CDR3 protein is CASPEGEGSGNTIYF. The CDR3 DNA reads as TGTGCCAGCCCAGAAGGAGAGGGTTCGGGAAACACCATATATTTT.

The chain couples TRBV28 to TRBJ2-7; the match to TRBD2 covers 11 bases. Germline V gene lookup returns CDR1 MDHEN and CDR2 SYDVKM. Losses at the gene ends were 6 bases for V and 7 bases for J; bases not matched to a gene: 5. This CDR3 has 13 residues. The CDR3 bases are TGTGCCAGCAGACTAGCGGGAGTTGAGGAGCAGTACTTC. Translation: CASRLAGVEEQYF.

CDR3 in amino acids: CASSSQFGQRNYEQYF. The CDR3 coding sequence is TGTGCCAGCAGTTCCCAGTTCGGACAGCGAAATTACGAGCAGTACTTC. The chain combines TRBV28 with TRBJ2-7; D is perhaps TRBD1 (6 bases). The CDR3 runs to 16 residues. Trimming cost V 4 bases and J 4 bases, with 20 bases left between them. Germline V gene sequence: CDR1 MDHEN, CDR2 SYDVKM. Variable domain in full (rest from reference TRBV28 and TRBJ2-7): DVKVTQSSRYLVKRTGEKVFLECVQDMDHENMFWYRQDPGLGLRLIYFSYDVKMKEKGDIPEGYSVSREKKERFSLILESASTNQTSMYLCASSSQFGQRNYEQYFGPGTRLTVT.

The chain couples TRBV9 to TRBJ1-5; perhaps TRBD1 as D (6 bases). The CDR3 runs 14 residues. V lost 3 bases to trimming and J lost 5 bases, with 12 bases between them. The V gene's germline CDR1 is SGDLS and CDR2 YYNGEE. The CDR3 region is CASSATGGDQPQHF. The CDR3 bases are TGTGCCAGCAGCGCGACAGGTGGGGATCAGCCCCAGCATTTT.

This sequence joins TRBV11-2 and TRBJ1-2; 7 positions agree with TRBD1. The germline V gene encodes CDR1 SGHAT and CDR2 FQNNGV. V was pared by 5 bases and J by 7 bases, with 7 bases of the junction left unmatched. The CDR3 runs 13 residues. DNA for the CDR3: TGTGCCAGCAGCCAGGGACAGTACGTTGGCTACACCTTC. It specifies CASSQGQYVGYTF.

The V call is TRBV7-9, the J call TRBJ1-1, with TRBD1 as a possible D gene (6 bases). Trimming cost V 4 bases and J 4 bases, with 16 bases left between them. Germline loops: CDR1 SEHNR, CDR2 FQNEAQ (reference sequence). The CDR3 spans 15 residues. CDR3 protein: CASSSLNPQGTEAFF. The CDR3 DNA follows: TGTGCCAGCAGCTCGCTAAATCCACAGGGCACTGAAGCTTTCTTT.

Of note for this clone: A junction end diverges from the germline sequence, so it may reflect a read error. This rearrangement joins TRBV28 to TRBJ2-7; TRBD1 aligns across 8 bases. The CDR3 runs 11 residues. Per the germline V gene, CDR1 is MDHEN and CDR2 is SYDVKM. CDR3 loop: CASSSWTGKSF. CDR3 bases: TGTGCCAGCAGTTCTTGGACAGGGAAGTCTTTT.

This sequence joins TRBV9 and TRBJ2-1; TRBD2 matches 7 bases. This CDR3 has 14 residues. J gave up 9 bases and V 2 bases, and 8 bases lay outside the gene matches. Germline CDR1 is SGDLS and CDR2 is YYNGEE. CDR3 DNA sequence: TGTGCCAGCAGCGTGAGCGGGAAGTCCAGTGAGCAGTTCTTC. It codes for CASSVSGKSSEQFF.

The V gene is TRBV5-6, the J gene TRBJ2-5, with D maybe TRBD2 (6 bases). V lost 3 bases and J lost 4, with 13 bases in between. Germline V gene sequence: CDR1 SGHDT, CDR2 YYEEEE. The CDR3 is 14 amino acids. CDR3 in amino acids: CASSSGGAGETQYF. In DNA form, the CDR3 reads TGTGCCAGCAGCTCCGGGGGTGCCGGAGAGACCCAGTACTTC.

The CDR3, as DNA: TGTGCCAGCAGTTATCGTGGCTACACCTTC. Protein: CASSYRGYTF. The J gene is TRBJ1-2, the V gene TRBV28; D is undetermined. This CDR3 spans 10 amino acids. Germline CDR1 is MDHEN and CDR2 is SYDVKM. The V and J ends lost 4 bases and 7 bases respectively, with 4 bases between them.

The gene calls are TRBV18 and TRBJ2-2; D gene ambiguous. CDR3 length equals 20 residues. CDR1 KGHSH and CDR2 LQKENI come from the germline V gene. V dropped 3 bases and J dropped 0 bases, with 23 bases sitting between them. CDR3: CASSPLVTCNKRSNTGELFF. DNA of the CDR3: TGTGCCAGCTCACCTTTAGTTACTTGCAATAAGAGGTCGAACACCGGGGAGCTGTTTTTT.

CDR3 protein: CASIPTSGRNTGELFF. DNA for the CDR3: TGTGCCAGTATCCCTACTAGCGGGAGAAACACCGGGGAGCTGTTTTTT. The chain recombines TRBV19 with TRBJ2-2; 11 nucleotides match TRBD2. Germline values: CDR1 LNHDA, CDR2 SQIVND (reference sequence). The trim removed 7 bases at V and 2 bases at J, leaving 6 bases unmatched. CDR3 length: 16 amino acids. Variable domain in full (rest from reference TRBV19 and TRBJ2-2): DGGITQSPKYLFRKEGQNVTLSCEQNLNHDAMYWYRQDPGQGLRLIYYSQIVNDFQKGDIAEGYSVSREKKESFPLTVTSAQKNPTAFYLCASIPTSGRNTGELFFGEGSRLTVL.

J is TRBJ1-1 and V is TRBV5-1, with a possible D match to TRBD1 (6 bases). The CDR3 runs 16 residues. Germline assignment: CDR1 SGHRS and CDR2 YFSETQ. V gave up 5 bases and J gave up 3 bases, with 20 bases separating them. The CDR3 sequence is CASSLGQPQRYTEAFF. The CDR3 DNA follows: TGCGCCAGCAGTCTCGGACAGCCTCAAAGGTACACTGAAGCTTTCTTT.

The chain joins TRBV2 to TRBJ1-2, with D maybe TRBD1 (5 bases). CDR1 is SNHLY and CDR2 is FYNNEI in the germline V gene. Trimming cost V 9 bases and J 5 bases, with 16 bases left between them. CDR3 length: 13 residues. CDR3 in amino acids: CARGRGTRYGYTF. CDR3 sequence (DNA): TGTGCCAGGGGGCGGGGAACCCGTTATGGCTACACCTTC.

There are a few counts of this clone. CDR3 bases: TGTGCCAGTACCCCCGCACGGGGGAACTATGGCTACACCTTC. It yields the protein CASTPARGNYGYTF. V usage is TRBV19 and J usage is TRBJ1-2; the D gene is possibly TRBD1 (5 bases). CDR3 length equals 14 residues. Germline CDR1 is LNHDA and CDR2 is SQIVND (reference sequence). The V gene lost 7 bases and the J gene lost 2 bases, with 14 bases spanning the gap.

This clone was seen just once. The rearrangement links TRBV11-2 to TRBJ2-7, with D possibly TRBD1 on 5 matching bases. Trimming took 1 base from V and 0 from J, leaving 10 bases between them. Germline lookup yields CDR1 SGHAT and CDR2 FQNNGV. The CDR3 spans 15 residues. CDR3 DNA sequence: TGTGCCAGCAGCTTAGTCAGACAGATCTCCTACGAGCAGTACTTC. This encodes CASSLVRQISYEQYF.

The gene calls are TRBV6-2 or TRBV6-3 and TRBJ2-5, with 14 bases matching TRBD2. The CDR3 runs 17 residues. Germline lookup yields CDR1 MNHEY and CDR2 SVGEGT. The J segment lost 3 bases and the V segment lost 2 bases, leaving 5 bases of the junction unmatched. The CDR3 loop reads CASSYDLGLAGEETQYF. The CDR3 DNA reads TGTGCCAGCAGTTACGATTTGGGACTAGCGGGAGAAGAGACCCAGTACTTC.